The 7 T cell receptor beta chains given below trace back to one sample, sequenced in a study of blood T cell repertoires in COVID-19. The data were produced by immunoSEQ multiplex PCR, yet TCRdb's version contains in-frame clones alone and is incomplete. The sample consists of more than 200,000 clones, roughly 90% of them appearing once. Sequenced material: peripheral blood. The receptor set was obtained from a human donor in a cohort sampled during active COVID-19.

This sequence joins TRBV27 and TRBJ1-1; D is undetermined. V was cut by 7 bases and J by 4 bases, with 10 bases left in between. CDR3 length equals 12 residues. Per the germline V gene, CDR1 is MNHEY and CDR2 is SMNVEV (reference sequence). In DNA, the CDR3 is TGTGCCAGCAACACCATTGGCACTGAAGCTTTCTTT. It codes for CASNTIGTEAFF.

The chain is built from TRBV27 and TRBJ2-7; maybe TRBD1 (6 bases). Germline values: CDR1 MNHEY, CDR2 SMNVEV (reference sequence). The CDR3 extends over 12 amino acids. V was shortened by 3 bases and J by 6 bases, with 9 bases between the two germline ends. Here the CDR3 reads CASSLAGVEQYF. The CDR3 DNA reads TGTGCCAGCAGTTTGGCAGGGGTCGAGCAGTACTTC.

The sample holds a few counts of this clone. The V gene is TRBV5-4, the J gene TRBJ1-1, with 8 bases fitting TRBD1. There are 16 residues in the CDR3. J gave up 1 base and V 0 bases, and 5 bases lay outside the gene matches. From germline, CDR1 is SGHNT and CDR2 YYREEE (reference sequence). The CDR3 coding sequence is TGTGCCAGCAGCTTGGTCTTTGACAGGGGGAACACTGAAGCTTTCTTT. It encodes CASSLVFDRGNTEAFF.

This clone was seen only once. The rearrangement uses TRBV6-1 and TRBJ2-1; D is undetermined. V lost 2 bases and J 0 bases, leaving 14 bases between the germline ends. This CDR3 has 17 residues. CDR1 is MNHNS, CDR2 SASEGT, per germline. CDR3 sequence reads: CASSEKSTWSSYNEQFF. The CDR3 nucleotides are TGTGCCAGCAGTGAAAAGAGTACATGGAGCTCCTACAATGAGCAGTTCTTC.

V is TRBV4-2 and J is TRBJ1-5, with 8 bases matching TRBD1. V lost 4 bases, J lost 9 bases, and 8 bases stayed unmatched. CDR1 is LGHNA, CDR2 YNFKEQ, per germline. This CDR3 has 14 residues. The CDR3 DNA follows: TGTGCCAGCAGCCCAGACAGGGGCGTGAGGCCCCAGCATTTT. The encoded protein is CASSPDRGVRPQHF.

CDR3 region: CASSPGTAQETQYF. As DNA, the CDR3 is TGTGCCAGCTCACCCGGGACAGCCCAAGAGACCCAGTACTTC. The chain joins TRBV18 to TRBJ2-5; TRBD1 aligns across 7 bases. The CDR3 covers 14 residues. Trimming took 3 bases from V and 1 from J; bases not matched to a gene: 2. CDR1 is KGHSH, CDR2 LQKENI, per germline.

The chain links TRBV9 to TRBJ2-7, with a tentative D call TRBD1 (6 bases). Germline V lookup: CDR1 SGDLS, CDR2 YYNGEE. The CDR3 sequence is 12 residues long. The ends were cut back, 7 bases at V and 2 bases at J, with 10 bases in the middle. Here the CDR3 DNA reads TGTGCCAGCCAGGGGAGTACCTACGAGCAGTACTTC. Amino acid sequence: CASQGSTYEQYF.